The following is a T cell receptor beta chain sequence with its context. This clonotype came up a few times. No antigen is known for it. One base away there is no much larger clone; base qualities are not given. Spanning cysteine to phenylalanine, the CDR3 consists of 11 amino acids. Here the CDR3 DNA is all that survives: 33 bases in frame from base 1. From a lookup of the germline V gene, CDR1 and CDR2 are SGHVS and FQNEAQ. The trim is 11 bases for V and 1 base for J, with a gap of 7 bases between the germline ends. The entry originates in a study of response to subunit inactivated influenza vaccine (dated by TCRdb to 2017 to 2018). About the full investigation: To follow how T cells responded to a trivalent subunit inactivated influenza vaccine, the researchers relied on deep quantitative profiling of the T cell receptor repertoire.

Broad study findings and their caveats: It was suggested by the authors that each seasonal influenza vaccination may recruit only a limited number of new T cells.

Receptors were amplified or captured by RT-PCR. Sequencing relied on an Illumina HiSeq 2500. TCRdb itself trimmed the public reads at Q25 with fastp, ran MiXCR and retained productive beta chains. Every distinct CDR3 protein forms one entry, paired with its most common genes and DNA. Counted in this sample were around 750,000 distinct CDR3 sequences; 21% of them appeared once. The ten largest clones add up to 10% of the sample. The V and J genes are TRBV7-8 and TRBJ2-3; TRBD2 is a possible D gene, resting on 5 matching bases. The sample was PBMCs from blood, taken approximately 5 days after vaccination. The sequence was obtained from a man aged 50-59 years who received an inactivated influenza vaccine. Donor details come from another sample of the same person, matched by shared clones. At the DNA level, the sequence is TGTGCCGGGAGTGGCACAGATACGCAGTATTTT. This gives the protein CAGSGTDTQYF. With all but the CDR3 taken from the reference TRBV7-8 and TRBJ2-3 genes, the full variable domain is: GAGVSQSPRYKVAKRGQDVALRCDPISGHVSLFWYQQALGQGPEFLTYFQNEAQLDKSGLPSDRFFAERPEGSVSTLKIQRTQQEDSAVYLCAGSGTDTQYFGPGTRLTVL.